The clone carrying this T cell receptor beta chain was seen ten or more times. The data were taken from a study of T-cell reconstitution after alpha-beta-depleted transplantation in children. This CDR3 region has 16 residues. The V and J ends lost 0 bases and 1 base respectively, with 13 bases between them. Germline V gene sequence: CDR1 SGHRS, CDR2 YFSETQ. The authors prepared the TCRbeta library with unique molecular identifiers. TCRdb reprocessed the PCR reads with MiXCR, giving one entry per CDR3 protein. Among 150,000 to 200,000 distinct CDR3 sequences listed, around 7% were seen once. V and J are TRBV5-1 and TRBJ1-1; possible D gene TRBD1, 6 bases. The sample in question was PBMCs from the stem cell graft donor, obtained from the stem cell graft. The sequence was obtained from a human donor who donated a stem cell graft to a child with Wiskott-Aldrich syndrome. The CDR3 DNA reads as TGCGCCAGCAGCTTGGAATGGACAGTCCCGAACACTGAAGCTTTCTTT. This translates into CASSLEWTVPNTEAFF.